This TCR beta chain came from a study of blood T cell repertoires in COVID-19. Looked up from germline, CDR1 is MDHEN and CDR2 is SYDVKM. The length of the CDR3 is 18 residues. Trimming removed 4 bases from V and 0 bases from J, with 21 bases in between. The table came from immunoSEQ multiplex PCR; TCRdb's copy has only in-frame clones and leaves some out. The table lists 37,000 or so clones, approximately 91% of them singletons. This receptor was obtained from a man in his 60s with active COVID-19. Sample: peripheral blood. The chain is built from TRBV28 and TRBJ1-1; TRBD1 is a possible D gene (5 bases). CDR3 DNA sequence: TGTGCCAGCAGTTCCCCTACAGGTTCGGGCACCTTGAACACTGAAGCTTTCTTT. It specifies CASSSPTGSGTLNTEAFF.